This TCR beta chain was recovered during a study of cytomegalovirus exposure and HLA in healthy donors. Notes on the study in general: According to the study, approximately 150 TCR beta chains were cytomegalovirus-associated. There were a few CMV-associated chains whose specificity for CMV antigens was confirmed in vitro. Fewer N-insertions than the approximately 700-donor mean were reportedly shown by an Asian-associated ancestry cluster in a later analysis.

Comment on this clone: The antigen is undetermined.

From germline, CDR1 is SQVTM and CDR2 ANQGSEA. The CDR3 has 13 residues. The germline V and J ends were trimmed by 4 bases and 4 bases, with 11 bases remaining between them. Vbeta (60) and Jbeta (13) primers were used in the PCR. TCRdb's table, derived via immunoSEQ multiplex PCR, lists solely in-frame clones and lacks some. The top ten clones hold roughly 2.5% of a sample with about 89,000 clones, less than 70% of them seen once. When sampled, the donors appeared nominally healthy, though they likely had unrecorded immune exposures. The sequencing sample was made of PBMCs. V usage is TRBV29-1 and J usage is TRBJ1-5; the D gene is possibly TRBD1 (6 bases). The clonotype comes from a human donor in good health. CDR3 in DNA: TGCAGCGTTGGAGACAGGAATAATCAGCCCCAGCATTTT. It encodes CSVGDRNNQPQHF.